This T cell receptor beta chain was observed in a study of blood T cell repertoires in COVID-19. In the study overall: The samples span acute and convalescent COVID-19 from the United States, Italy and Spain. T cells, B-cell-depleted T cells, or PBMCs supplied cDNA or gDNA.

In the original processing: It was from reference gene primer amplification that nucleated cell counts were estimated. Profiled with immunoSEQ multiplex PCR; TCRdb holds only in-frame clones, not every one. V and J calls and clone size are copied from that table; D and trimming were computed from the DNA. The table has some 60,000 clones, roughly 93% seen once. The CDR3 spans 14 residues. The V end lost 7 bases, the J end lost 3 bases, and 15 bases lay between the germline ends. From germline, CDR1 is LGHNT and CDR2 FRNRAP. This clonotype was sampled from a human donor in a cohort sampled during active COVID-19. The chain carries TRBV12-5 and TRBJ1-1; D uncertain. Input material: peripheral blood. The DNA for the CDR3 is TGTGCTAGTGCGACGCGGGCCGGGGACACTGAAGCTTTCTTT. The encoded protein is CASATRAGDTEAFF. The variable domain in full, completed from reference TRBV12-5 and TRBJ1-1, reads DARVTQTPRHKVTEMGQEVTMRCQPILGHNTVFWYRQTMMQGLELLAYFRNRAPLDDSGMPKDRFSAEMPDATLATLKIQPSEPRDSAVYFCASATRAGDTEAFFGQGTRLTVV.